Listed below are T cell receptor beta chains from one sample, sequenced in a study of T cell changes during pregnancy in multiple sclerosis. Here immunoSEQ multiplex PCR was the method, and the copy in TCRdb shows in-frame clones only, minus some. The sample has some 41,000 clones, 90% to 95% seen once; the top ten hold 0.46%. Specimen: CD4+ T cells from peripheral blood mononuclear cells, collected in the third trimester of pregnancy. These receptors all stem from a female donor in good health, enrolled as a control in a pregnancy study. Both conserved end residues are part of each CDR3. D genes are given only for firm matches. Clone size is stated in some rows and not others, as once, few, many or a class when expanded.

v_call	d_call	cdr3_length	j_call	clone_size	cdr3_aa	cdr3_nt
TRBV27	NA	14	TRBJ2-1	NA	CASKRGLAHNEQFF	TGTGCCAGCAAGAGAGGACTTGCTCACAATGAGCAGTTCTTC
TRBV7-9	TRBD2	19	TRBJ2-6	NA	CASSLAWTRPYSGANVLTF	TGTGCCAGCAGCTTAGCATGGACTAGACCTTACTCTGGGGCCAACGTCCTGACTTTC
TRBV7-3	NA	14	TRBJ2-5	NA	CASNLGYAGETQYF	TGTGCCAGCAACCTAGGATACGCAGGGGAGACCCAGTACTTC
TRBV29-1	TRBD1	13	TRBJ1-5	once	CSGGDSSNQPQHF	TGCAGCGGGGGGGACAGTAGCAATCAGCCCCAGCATTTT
TRBV6-5	TRBD2	14	TRBJ2-7	NA	CASSYSGGSYEQYF	TGTGCCAGCAGTTACTCGGGGGGGTCCTACGAGCAGTACTTC
TRBV9	TRBD2	17	TRBJ2-5	NA	CASSVGLAGGGQETQYF	TGTGCCAGCAGCGTAGGACTAGCGGGGGGAGGCCAAGAGACCCAGTACTTC
TRBV15	NA	16	TRBJ2-7	NA	CATSRARTGGSYEQYF	TGTGCCACCAGCAGAGCCCGGACAGGAGGGTCCTACGAGCAGTACTTC
TRBV18	TRBD2	14	TRBJ2-1	NA	CASSRGAGNNEQFF	TGTGCCAGCTCACGGGGAGCGGGAAACAATGAGCAGTTCTTC
TRBV28	NA	15	TRBJ2-3	NA	CASSLPISGTDTQYF	TGTGCCAGCAGTTTACCCATATCAGGCACAGATACGCAGTATTTT
TRBV18	NA	13	TRBJ1-1	NA	CASLSGQAFEAFF	TGTGCCAGCCTAAGTGGGCAGGCCTTTGAAGCTTTCTTT
TRBV30	NA	14	TRBJ1-3	NA	CAWSKQSSGNTIYF	TGTGCCTGGAGTAAACAGAGCTCTGGAAACACCATATATTTT
TRBV7-2	TRBD2	15	TRBJ2-5	NA	CASSRRLAGQETQYF	TGTGCCAGCAGCCGCCGACTAGCGGGCCAGGAGACCCAGTACTTC
TRBV6-5	TRBD1	14	TRBJ1-2	NA	CASRGAGGDYGYTF	TGTGCCAGCAGGGGAGCAGGGGGAGACTATGGCTACACCTTC
TRBV9	NA	14	TRBJ2-1	NA	CASTPVSGSNEQFF	TGTGCCAGCACCCCCGTTTCGGGATCCAATGAGCAGTTCTTC
TRBV7-9	TRBD2	16	TRBJ2-1	NA	CASSYTGLAGGNEQFF	TGTGCCAGCAGCTACACAGGACTAGCGGGAGGGAATGAGCAGTTCTTC
TRBV5-4	TRBD1	15	TRBJ1-4	once	CASSNQQGNNEKLFF	TGTGCCAGCAGCAACCAACAGGGGAATAATGAAAAACTGTTTTTT
TRBV7-2	NA	13	TRBJ1-1	few	CASSSSGRDKAFF	TGTGCCAGCAGCTCCTCCGGGAGAGATAAAGCTTTCTTT
TRBV19	TRBD1	15	TRBJ1-5	NA	CASRPGQGGNQPQHF	TGTGCCAGTAGGCCCGGACAGGGCGGCAATCAGCCCCAGCATTTT